This record looks at one T cell receptor (beta chain) sequence and its context. Time point described: pretreatment peripheral blood. The data are from a study of PD-L1 blockade in urothelial cancer. Turning to the study itself: Blood analysis was done at 3 weeks (second dose) and 6 weeks after treatment began.

The length of the CDR3 is 16 residues. From germline, CDR1 is SGHDT and CDR2 YYEEEE. The V gene end was trimmed by 2 bases and the J gene end by 2 bases; junction bases not matched to a gene: 6. Data came from immunoSEQ multiplex PCR; TCRdb stores just in-frame clones and leaves some out. Of more than 35,000 clones listed, roughly 92% are singletons. Sequenced material: PBMCs, taken around atezolizumab (anti-PD-L1) treatment. The J gene is TRBJ2-4, the V gene TRBV5-6, with 8 bases matching TRBD1. The origin of this receptor is a woman aged 55-70 years with urothelial cancer. The CDR3 loop reads CASSFWTGWSKNIQYF. The CDR3 bases are TGTGCCAGCAGCTTTTGGACAGGGTGGTCCAAAAACATTCAGTACTTC.